The 18 T cell receptor beta chains listed next were all sequenced from one sample in a study of OX40 agonist ivuxolimab in advanced cancers. Assay used: immunoSEQ multiplex PCR; TCRdb lists only in-frame clones, some missing. The sample has about 80,000 clones; about four fifths are singletons. The sequenced sample was CD4+ or CD8+ T cells sorted from blood, obtained in a trial of the OX40 agonist ivuxolimab. All receptors come from an adult with an advanced solid tumor such as melanoma, head and neck, liver or kidney cancer.

The V call is TRBV15, the J call TRBJ1-2, with D possibly matching TRBD1 (5 bases). V was shortened by 0 bases and J by 7 bases, with 12 bases between the two germline ends. Germline V gives CDR1 LNHNV, CDR2 YYDKDF (reference sequence). The CDR3 is 14 residues long. CDR3 sequence (DNA): TGTGCCACCAGCAGAGATTTGACAGTTGGTGGCTACACCTTC. The encoded protein is CATSRDLTVGGYTF.

This clone was seen more than once but under ten times. The chain is built from TRBV28 and TRBJ2-2; TRBD1 is a possible D gene (5 bases). Deletions cut 5 bases from V and 8 bases from J, with 9 bases between. Germline V gives CDR1 MDHEN, CDR2 SYDVKM. The CDR3 totals 12 residues. CDR3 nucleotide sequence: TGTGCCAGCAGTCCCCGACAGGGGGAGCTGTTTTTT. Translating gives CASSPRQGELFF.

V is TRBV7-9 and J is TRBJ2-7, with D uncertain. The CDR3 runs to 14 residues. The germline V and J ends were trimmed by 5 bases and 0 bases, with 11 bases remaining between them. The germline gives CDR1 SEHNR, CDR2 FQNEAQ (reference sequence). In DNA, the CDR3 is TGTGCCAGCAGCGCGCGACGGTTCTCCTACGAGCAGTACTTC. It encodes CASSARRFSYEQYF.

Only a few counts were recorded for this clone. The chain joins TRBV7-2 to TRBJ2-1, with 11 bases that match TRBD2. Germline V gene lookup returns CDR1 SGHTA and CDR2 FQGNSA. The trim removed 3 bases at V and 2 bases at J, leaving 9 bases unmatched. The length of the CDR3 is 18 residues. CDR3 amino acids: CASSFYPTSGMPYNEQFF. The CDR3 DNA sequence: TGTGCCAGCAGCTTCTACCCGACTAGCGGGATGCCCTACAATGAGCAGTTCTTC.

The chain couples TRBV9 to TRBJ1-1; D not resolved. Trimming pared 0 bases from V and 1 base from J, leaving 10 bases between. Germline CDR1 is SGDLS and CDR2 is YYNGEE. This CDR3 spans 15 amino acids. CDR3 residues: CASSVEAWTNTEAFF. The CDR3 nucleotides are TGTGCCAGCAGCGTAGAAGCCTGGACGAACACTGAAGCTTTCTTT. Supplemented by reference TRBV9 and TRBJ1-1, the full variable domain reads DSGVTQTPKHLITATGQRVTLRCSPRSGDLSVYWYQQSLDQGLQFLIQYYNGEERAKGNILERFSAQQFPDLHSELNLSSLELGDSALYFCASSVEAWTNTEAFFGQGTRLTVV.

V usage is TRBV4-3 and J usage is TRBJ2-7, with D possibly being TRBD1 (5 bases). CDR1 is LGHNA and CDR2 is YSLEER in the germline V gene. Between the trimmed V and J ends, which lost 4 bases and 3 bases, there was a span of 16 bases. CDR3 length equals 15 residues. The CDR3 is CASSRHTGRSYEQYF. DNA of the CDR3: TGCGCCAGCAGCCGGCACACAGGCCGAAGCTACGAGCAGTACTTC.

This rearrangement joins TRBV19 to TRBJ1-4, with 9 bases fitting TRBD1. Looked up from germline, CDR1 is LNHDA and CDR2 is SQIVND (reference sequence). The CDR3 runs 16 residues. J gave up 7 bases and V 4 bases, and 10 bases lay outside the gene matches. This chain's CDR3 is CASSNPYRGRGEKLFF. The CDR3 coding sequence is TGTGCCAGTAGTAACCCCTACAGGGGGCGAGGTGAAAAACTGTTTTTT.

The gene calls are TRBV5-4 and TRBJ2-2; D is unclear. This CDR3 comprises 16 residues. V lost 2 bases to trimming and J lost 0 bases, with 11 bases between them. Germline lookup yields CDR1 SGHNT and CDR2 YYREEE (reference sequence). CDR3 nucleotides: TGTGCCAGCAGCTTCGGACGGTCCTCGAACACCGGGGAGCTGTTTTTT. Its protein product is CASSFGRSSNTGELFF.

This clone has only a few counts. This chain connects TRBV2 to TRBJ1-5, with 9 bases aligning to TRBD1. Germline CDR1 is SNHLY and CDR2 is FYNNEI. The V and J ends lost 4 bases and 5 bases, in that order; junction bases with no gene match: 3. This CDR3 comprises 14 residues. The CDR3 loop is CASSAGTGYQPQHF. CDR3 in DNA: TGTGCCAGCAGTGCCGGGACAGGGTATCAGCCCCAGCATTTT.

This sequence joins TRBV11-2 and TRBJ2-6; TRBD2 matches 10 bases. V trimming: 2 bases; J trimming: 1 base; junction bases outside the gene matches: 8. CDR3 size: 19 residues. CDR1 is SGHAT, CDR2 FQNNGV, per germline. As DNA, the CDR3 is TGTGCCAGCAGCTTAATGAGAGCGGGGGGGCCATCTGGGGCCAACGTCCTGACTTTC. Encoded protein: CASSLMRAGGPSGANVLTF.

The V call is TRBV5-1, the J call TRBJ2-2; D not resolved. CDR3 length equals 16 residues. Trimming cost V 1 base and J 1 base, with 11 bases left between them. Germline V lookup: CDR1 SGHRS, CDR2 YFSETQ. The CDR3 protein is CASSLRGERNTGELFF. CDR3 coding DNA: TGCGCCAGCAGCTTGAGAGGCGAGCGGAACACCGGGGAGCTGTTTTTT.

The V and J genes are TRBV6-5 and TRBJ2-7, with D possibly being TRBD1 (5 bases). The CDR3 is made up of 14 amino acids. The germline V gene encodes CDR1 MNHEY and CDR2 SVGAGI. Trimming left V 2 bases short and J 0 bases short, with 8 bases between. The CDR3 coding sequence is TGTGCCAGCAGTTACGGAAGGGGCTCCTACGAGCAGTACTTC. Translated: CASSYGRGSYEQYF.

The chain has TRBV6-5 and TRBJ2-1; 7 bases map to TRBD1. From germline, CDR1 is MNHEY and CDR2 SVGAGI. CDR3 length: 14 amino acids. V trimming: 6 bases; J trimming: 5 bases; junction bases outside the gene matches: 7. The CDR3 here is CASSQDRSDNEQFF. CDR3 DNA: TGTGCCAGCAGCCAGGACAGGAGTGACAATGAGCAGTTCTTC.

V and J are TRBV19 and TRBJ1-1, with a possible D match to TRBD1 (6 bases). The CDR3 runs 15 residues. V lost 7 bases to trimming and J lost 1 base, with 16 bases between them. Per germline, CDR1 LNHDA and CDR2 SQIVND (reference sequence). The CDR3 nucleotides are TGTGCCAGTATCGAGGGGGGGGGAAAGAACACTGAAGCTTTCTTT. Protein sequence: CASIEGGGKNTEAFF. Full variable domain (missing parts from reference TRBV19 and TRBJ1-1): DGGITQSPKYLFRKEGQNVTLSCEQNLNHDAMYWYRQDPGQGLRLIYYSQIVNDFQKGDIAEGYSVSREKKESFPLTVTSAQKNPTAFYLCASIEGGGKNTEAFFGQGTRLTVV.

A remark on this clone: The junction does not match germline at one end; this may be a read error. V usage is TRBV5-6 and J usage is TRBJ2-6, with 10 bases that match TRBD1. The CDR3 has 11 amino acids. Per the germline V gene, CDR1 is SGHDT and CDR2 is YYEEEE. The DNA for the CDR3 is TGTGCCAGCAGCCGAGGACAGGGGGTATATTTC. This codes for CASSRGQGVYF. Using reference TRBV5-6 and TRBJ2-6 for the parts outside the CDR3, the full variable domain is DAGVTQSPTHLIKTRGQQVTLRCSPKSGHDTVSWYQQALGQGPQFIFQYYEEEERQRGNFPDRFSGHQFPNYSSELNVNALLLGDSALYLCASSRGQGVYFGAGSRLTVL.

This sequence joins TRBV5-4 and TRBJ2-3; D perhaps matches TRBD2 (7 bases). V shed 0 bases and J shed 0 bases, with 11 bases lying between them. The germline gives CDR1 SGHNT, CDR2 YYREEE (reference sequence). CDR3 length: 16 residues. CDR3 protein: CASSLAAGASTDTQYF. For the CDR3, the DNA is TGTGCCAGCAGCTTGGCGGCGGGGGCAAGCACAGATACGCAGTATTTT.

The V call is TRBV7-6, the J call TRBJ2-7; D not resolved. Trimming cost V 3 bases and J 4 bases, with 7 bases left between them. The CDR3 spans 12 residues. The germline V gene encodes CDR1 SGHVS and CDR2 FNYEAQ. The CDR3: CASSFDSYEQYF. The CDR3 coding sequence is TGTGCCAGCAGCTTCGACTCGTACGAGCAGTACTTC.

The J gene is TRBJ2-5, the V gene TRBV29-1; tentative D call: TRBD1 (6 bases). This CDR3 is built from 13 residues. The V end was cut by 4 bases, the J end by 5 bases, with 14 bases between. CDR1 and CDR2 from the germline V gene are SQVTM and ANQGSEA. The chain's CDR3 is CSVAPRQVETQYF. The CDR3 DNA reads as TGCAGCGTTGCCCCCAGACAGGTCGAGACCCAGTACTTC.